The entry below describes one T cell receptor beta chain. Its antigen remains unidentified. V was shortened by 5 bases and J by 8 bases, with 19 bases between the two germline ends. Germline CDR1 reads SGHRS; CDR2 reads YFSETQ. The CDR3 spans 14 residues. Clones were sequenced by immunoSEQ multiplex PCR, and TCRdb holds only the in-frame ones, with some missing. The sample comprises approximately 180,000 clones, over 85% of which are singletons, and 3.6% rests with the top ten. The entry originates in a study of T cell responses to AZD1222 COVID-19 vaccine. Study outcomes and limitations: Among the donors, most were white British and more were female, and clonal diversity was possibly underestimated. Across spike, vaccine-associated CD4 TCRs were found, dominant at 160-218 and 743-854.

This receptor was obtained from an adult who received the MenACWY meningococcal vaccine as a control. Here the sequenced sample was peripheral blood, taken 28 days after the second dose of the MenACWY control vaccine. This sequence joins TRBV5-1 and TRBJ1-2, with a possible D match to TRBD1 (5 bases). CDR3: CASSRDGLNEGYTF. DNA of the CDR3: TGCGCCAGCAGTAGGGACGGCCTGAACGAGGGCTACACCTTC. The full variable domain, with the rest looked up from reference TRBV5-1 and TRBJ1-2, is KAGVTQTPRYLIKTRGQQVTLSCSPISGHRSVSWYQQTPGQGLQFLFEYFSETQRNKGNFPGRFSGRQFSNSRSEMNVSTLELGDSALYLCASSRDGLNEGYTFGSGTRLTVV.